Included here is one T cell receptor beta chain sequence, with context. Its antigen is not identified. TCR beta CDR3 region amplification was performed from RNA transcripts. Researchers ran a first-round RT-PCR on the TCR CDR3 using the HTBI primer set. TCRdb independently ran MiXCR on the multiplex PCR reads; one entry per CDR3 protein. The repertoire holds 350,000 to 450,000 distinct CDR3 sequences, with around 15% as singletons. The source of the sample is a study of T cells in Graves' hyperthyroidism and ophthalmopathy. The study's findings and limits: The blood repertoire included most of the expanded thyroid clonotypes above 0.001.

The CDR3 has 13 residues. The V gene's germline CDR1 is GTSNPN and CDR2 SVGIG (reference sequence). The V end lost 5 bases, the J end lost 14 bases, and 22 bases lay between the germline ends. V and J are TRBV30 and TRBJ2-1, with D perhaps TRBD2 (6 bases). Sequencing was carried out using blood. The origin of this receptor is a man in his fifties with Graves' ophthalmopathy. CDR3 sequence reads: CAWGADQGGSEFF. CDR3 sequence (DNA): TGTGCCTGGGGGGCGGACCAAGGAGGGTCGGAGTTCTTC.